Presented here are 2 T cell receptor beta chains from one specimen sequenced in a study of blood T cells in healthy people across ages. Alongside a J-beta primer mix, a sample-barcoded 5' primer served in a second PCR lasting about 7 to 12 cycles. MiXCR, run by TCRdb on the 5' RACE reads, gives a single entry per CDR3 protein. The sample consists of 500,000 to 600,000 distinct CDR3 sequences, roughly 28% of them appearing once. Sequencing was performed on blood. Receptor source: a woman aged 70-85 years in good health.

The V call is TRBV29-1, the J call TRBJ2-5; 7 bases fit TRBD1. This CDR3 comprises 15 residues. Germline V CDR1 and CDR2: SQVTM, ANQGSEA. V was clipped by 4 bases and J by 2 bases; unmatched bases: 10. CDR3 sequence (DNA): TGCAGCGTTGTTCTAACAGGGGAAAATCAAGAGACCCAGTACTTC. This translates into CSVVLTGENQETQYF.

The chain combines TRBV20-1 with TRBJ2-3; the match to TRBD2 covers 12 bases. Germline values: CDR1 DFQATT, CDR2 SNEGSKA (reference sequence). The trim removed 3 bases at V and 6 bases at J, leaving 10 bases unmatched. The CDR3 spans 16 residues. This CDR3 reads CSASPRTSGKVDTQYF. The CDR3 coding sequence is TGCAGTGCTAGCCCAAGGACTAGCGGGAAGGTTGATACGCAGTATTTT.